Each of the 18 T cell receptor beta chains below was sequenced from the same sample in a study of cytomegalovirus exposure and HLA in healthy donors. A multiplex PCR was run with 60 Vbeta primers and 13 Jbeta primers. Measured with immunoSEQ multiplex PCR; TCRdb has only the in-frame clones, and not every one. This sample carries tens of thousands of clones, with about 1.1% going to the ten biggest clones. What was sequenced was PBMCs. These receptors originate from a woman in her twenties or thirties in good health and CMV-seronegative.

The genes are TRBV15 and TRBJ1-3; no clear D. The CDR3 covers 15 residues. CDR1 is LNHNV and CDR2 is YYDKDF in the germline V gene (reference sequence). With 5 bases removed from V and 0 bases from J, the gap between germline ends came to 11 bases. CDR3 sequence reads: CATSGRVPSGNTIYF. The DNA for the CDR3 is TGTGCCACCAGCGGGCGAGTACCCTCTGGAAACACCATATATTTT.

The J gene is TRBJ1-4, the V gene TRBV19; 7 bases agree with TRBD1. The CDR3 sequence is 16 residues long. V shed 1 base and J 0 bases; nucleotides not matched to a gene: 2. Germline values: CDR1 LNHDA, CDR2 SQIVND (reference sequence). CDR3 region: CASSIGGQSTNEKLFF. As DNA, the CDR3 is TGTGCCAGTAGTATAGGGGGACAGTCAACTAATGAAAAACTGTTTTTT.

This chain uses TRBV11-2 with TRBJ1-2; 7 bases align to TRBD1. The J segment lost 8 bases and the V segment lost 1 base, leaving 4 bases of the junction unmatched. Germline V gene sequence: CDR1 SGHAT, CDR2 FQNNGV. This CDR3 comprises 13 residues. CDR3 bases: TGTGCCAGCAGCTTAGCAGGGGGTCAAGGCTACACCTTC. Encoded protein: CASSLAGGQGYTF.

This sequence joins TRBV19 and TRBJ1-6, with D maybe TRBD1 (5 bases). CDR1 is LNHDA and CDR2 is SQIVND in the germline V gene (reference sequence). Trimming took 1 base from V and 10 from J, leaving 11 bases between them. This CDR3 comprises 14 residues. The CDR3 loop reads CASSIGTIGSPLHF. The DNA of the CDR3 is TGTGCCAGTAGTATAGGGACAATAGGGTCACCCCTCCACTTT. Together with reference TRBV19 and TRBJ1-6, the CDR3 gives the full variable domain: DGGITQSPKYLFRKEGQNVTLSCEQNLNHDAMYWYRQDPGQGLRLIYYSQIVNDFQKGDIAEGYSVSREKKESFPLTVTSAQKNPTAFYLCASSIGTIGSPLHFGNGTRLTVT.

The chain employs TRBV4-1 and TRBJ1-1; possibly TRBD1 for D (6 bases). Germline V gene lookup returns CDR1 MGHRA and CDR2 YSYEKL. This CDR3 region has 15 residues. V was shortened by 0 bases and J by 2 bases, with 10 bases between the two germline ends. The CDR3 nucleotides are TGCGCCAGCAGCCAAGAAGGGGGGGCTAACACTGAAGCTTTCTTT. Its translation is CASSQEGGANTEAFF.

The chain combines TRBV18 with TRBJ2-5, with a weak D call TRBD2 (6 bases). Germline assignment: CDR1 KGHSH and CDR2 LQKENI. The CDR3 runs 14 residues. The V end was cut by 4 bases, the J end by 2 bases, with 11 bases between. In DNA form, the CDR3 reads TGTGCCAGCTCACGTCTGGGGGGACAAGAGACCCAGTACTTC. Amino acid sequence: CASSRLGGQETQYF. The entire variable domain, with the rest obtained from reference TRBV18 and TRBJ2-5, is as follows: NAGVMQNPRHLVRRRGQEARLRCSPMKGHSHVYWYRQLPEEGLKFMVYLQKENIIDESGMPKERFSAEFPKEGPSILRIQQVVRGDSAAYFCASSRLGGQETQYFGPGTRLLVL.

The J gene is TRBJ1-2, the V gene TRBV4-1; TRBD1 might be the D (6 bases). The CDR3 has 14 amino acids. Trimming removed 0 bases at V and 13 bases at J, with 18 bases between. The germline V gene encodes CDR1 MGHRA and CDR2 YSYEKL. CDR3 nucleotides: TGCGCCAGCAGCCAAGAGGTGGACAGACGGGGATTCACCTTC. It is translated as CASSQEVDRRGFTF.

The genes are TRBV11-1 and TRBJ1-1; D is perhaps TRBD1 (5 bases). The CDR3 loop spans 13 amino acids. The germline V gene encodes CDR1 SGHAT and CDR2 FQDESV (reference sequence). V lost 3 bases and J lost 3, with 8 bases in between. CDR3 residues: CASSLGPDTEAFF. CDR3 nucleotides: TGTGCCAGCAGCTTGGGGCCCGACACTGAAGCTTTCTTT.

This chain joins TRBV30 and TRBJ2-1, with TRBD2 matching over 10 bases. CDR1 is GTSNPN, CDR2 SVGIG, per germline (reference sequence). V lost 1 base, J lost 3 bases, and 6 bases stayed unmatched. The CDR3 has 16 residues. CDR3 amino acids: CAWSGQAGGVYNEQFF. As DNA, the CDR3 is TGTGCCTGGAGTGGGCAAGCGGGAGGGGTCTACAATGAGCAGTTCTTC.

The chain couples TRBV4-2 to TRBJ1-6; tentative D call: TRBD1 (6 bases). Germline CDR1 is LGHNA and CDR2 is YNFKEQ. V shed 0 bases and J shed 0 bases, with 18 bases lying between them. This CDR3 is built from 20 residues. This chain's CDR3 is CASSQDGRGTTSSYNSPLHF. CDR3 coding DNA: TGTGCCAGCAGCCAAGATGGTAGGGGGACTACAAGCTCCTATAATTCACCCCTCCACTTT.

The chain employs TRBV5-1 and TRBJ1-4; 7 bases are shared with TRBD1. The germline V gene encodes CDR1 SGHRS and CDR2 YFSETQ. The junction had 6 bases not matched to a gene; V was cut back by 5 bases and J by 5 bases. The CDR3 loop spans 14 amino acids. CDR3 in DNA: TGCGCCAGCAGTTCAGGGGGAAGCAATGAAAAACTGTTTTTT. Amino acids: CASSSGGSNEKLFF.

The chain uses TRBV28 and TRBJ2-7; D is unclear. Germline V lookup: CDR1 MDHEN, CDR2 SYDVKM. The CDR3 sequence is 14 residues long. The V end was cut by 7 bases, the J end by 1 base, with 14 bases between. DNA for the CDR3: TGTGCCAGCACTGATCGTCTGCGGTCCTACGAGCAGTACTTC. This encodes CASTDRLRSYEQYF. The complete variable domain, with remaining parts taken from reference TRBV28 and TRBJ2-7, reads DVKVTQSSRYLVKRTGEKVFLECVQDMDHENMFWYRQDPGLGLRLIYFSYDVKMKEKGDIPEGYSVSREKKERFSLILESASTNQTSMYLCASTDRLRSYEQYFGPGTRLTVT.

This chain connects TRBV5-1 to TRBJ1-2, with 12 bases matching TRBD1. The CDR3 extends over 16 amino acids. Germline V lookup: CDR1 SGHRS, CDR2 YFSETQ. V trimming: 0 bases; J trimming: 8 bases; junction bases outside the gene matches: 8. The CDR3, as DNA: TGCGCCAGCAGCTTGGACCCGGGACAGGGGGCGCAGGGCTACACCTTC. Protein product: CASSLDPGQGAQGYTF.

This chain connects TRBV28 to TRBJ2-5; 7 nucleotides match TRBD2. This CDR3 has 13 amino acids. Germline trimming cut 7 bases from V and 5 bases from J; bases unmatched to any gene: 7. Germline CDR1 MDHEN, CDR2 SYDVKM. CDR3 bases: TGTGCCAGCAACAAGTCCGGGAGGGAGACCCAGTACTTC. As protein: CASNKSGRETQYF.

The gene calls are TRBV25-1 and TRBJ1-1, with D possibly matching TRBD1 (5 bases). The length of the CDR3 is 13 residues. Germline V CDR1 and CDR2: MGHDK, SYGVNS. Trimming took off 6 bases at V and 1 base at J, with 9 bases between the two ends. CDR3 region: CASSLGGNTEAFF. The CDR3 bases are TGTGCCAGCAGCCTGGGGGGGAACACTGAAGCTTTCTTT.

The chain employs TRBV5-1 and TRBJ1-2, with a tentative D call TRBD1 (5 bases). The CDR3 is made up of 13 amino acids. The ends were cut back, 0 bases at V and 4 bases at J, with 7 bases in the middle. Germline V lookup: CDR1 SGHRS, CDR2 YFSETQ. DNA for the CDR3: TGCGCCAGCAGCTTGGGACAGACCTATGGCTACACCTTC. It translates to CASSLGQTYGYTF.

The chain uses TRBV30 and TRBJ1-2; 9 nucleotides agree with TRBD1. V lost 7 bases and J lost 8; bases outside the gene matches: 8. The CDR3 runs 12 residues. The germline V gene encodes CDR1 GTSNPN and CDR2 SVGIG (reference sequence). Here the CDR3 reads CASRTGEEGYTF. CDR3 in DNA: TGTGCCTCAAGGACAGGGGAGGAAGGCTACACCTTC.

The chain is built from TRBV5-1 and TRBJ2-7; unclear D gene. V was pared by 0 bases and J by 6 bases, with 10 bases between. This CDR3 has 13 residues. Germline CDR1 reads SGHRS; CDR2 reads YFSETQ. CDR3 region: CASSLGPSGEQYF. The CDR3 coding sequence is TGCGCCAGCAGCTTGGGTCCTTCCGGCGAGCAGTACTTC.